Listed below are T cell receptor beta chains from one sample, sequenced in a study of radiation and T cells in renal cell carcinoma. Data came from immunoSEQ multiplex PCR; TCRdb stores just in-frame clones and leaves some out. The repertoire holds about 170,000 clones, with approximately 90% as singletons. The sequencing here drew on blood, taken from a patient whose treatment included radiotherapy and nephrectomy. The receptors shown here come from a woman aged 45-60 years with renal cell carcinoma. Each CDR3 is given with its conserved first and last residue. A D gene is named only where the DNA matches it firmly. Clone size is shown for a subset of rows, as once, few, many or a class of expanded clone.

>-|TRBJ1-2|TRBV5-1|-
TGCGCCAGCAGCCTAGACATGTCCTATGGCTACACCTTC
CASSLDMSYGYTF
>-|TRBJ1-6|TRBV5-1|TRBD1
TGCGCCAGCAGCTTAAATTACAGGGGGCTGTATAATTCACCCCTCCACTTT
CASSLNYRGLYNSPLHF
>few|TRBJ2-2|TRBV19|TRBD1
TGTGCCAGTAGCGACAGGGCAATCGTAAAGAGCGGGGAGCTGTTTTTT
CASSDRAIVKSGELFF
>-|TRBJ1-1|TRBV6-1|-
TGTGCCAGCAGTGAAGATGGCAGTAGCTTCGGGGAAGCTTTCTTT
CASSEDGSSFGEAFF
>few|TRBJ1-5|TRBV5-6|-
TGTGCCAGCAGCTTGGGCAGGGACTCCCAGCCCCAGCATTTT
CASSLGRDSQPQHF
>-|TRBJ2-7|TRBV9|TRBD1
TGTGCCAGCAGCACCCGGGACAGAGATGCCCTCTACGAGCAGTACTTC
CASSTRDRDALYEQYF
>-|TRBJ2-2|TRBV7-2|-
TGTGCCAGCAGCTTAGTAGGTGCCGGGGAGCTGTTTTTT
CASSLVGAGELFF
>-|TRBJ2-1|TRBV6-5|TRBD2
TGTGCCAGCAGACGAACTAGCGGGGGCTTCAATGAGCAGTTCTTC
CASRRTSGGFNEQFF
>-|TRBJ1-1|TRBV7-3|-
TGTGCCAGCAGCTTAAACACTGAAGCTTTCTTT
CASSLNTEAFF
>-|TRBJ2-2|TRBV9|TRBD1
TGTGCCAGCAGCTTCGGACAGGACCCCCTCGTCACCGGGGAGCTGTTTTTT
CASSFGQDPLVTGELFF
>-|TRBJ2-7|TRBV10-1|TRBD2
TGCGCCAGCAGCTTCATAGCGGGGGGGAATTTTTTCTACGAGCAGTACTTC
CASSFIAGGNFFYEQYF
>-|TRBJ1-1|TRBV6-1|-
TGTGCCACTAGATCGGCCCTACAGGTAATCTTT
CATRSALQVIF
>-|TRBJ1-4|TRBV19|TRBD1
TGTGCCAGTAGTACTTGGGACAGGCATAATGAAAAACTGTTTTTT
CASSTWDRHNEKLFF
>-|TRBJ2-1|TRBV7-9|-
TGTGCCAGCAGCTTAGCCGGGGGGCTGGGTAATGAGCAGTTCTTC
CASSLAGGLGNEQFF
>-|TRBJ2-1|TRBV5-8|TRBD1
TGTGCCAGCAGCTTGGGTGGACAGGGAGTCTACAATGAGCAGTTCTTC
CASSLGGQGVYNEQFF
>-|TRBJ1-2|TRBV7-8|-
TGTGCCAGCAGCTTAGGCGGACAGAGTTATGGCTACACCTTC
CASSLGGQSYGYTF
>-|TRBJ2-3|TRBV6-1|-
TGTGCCAGCAGTGAAGTCGGGGGTAAGGCAGATACGCAGTATTTT
CASSEVGGKADTQYF
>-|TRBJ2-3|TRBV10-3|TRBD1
TGTGCCATCAGCTCGGGGACAGAAGGGACAGATACGCAGTATTTT
CAISSGTEGTDTQYF
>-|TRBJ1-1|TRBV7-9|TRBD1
TGTGCCAGCAGCCCGAAACAGGGGGAACTCACTGAAGCTTTCTTT
CASSPKQGELTEAFF
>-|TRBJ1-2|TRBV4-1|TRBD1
TGCGCCAGCAGCCAAGGTTGGGACAGGGGCTATGGCTACACCTTC
CASSQGWDRGYGYTF
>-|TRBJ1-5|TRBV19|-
TGTGCCAGTAATGAAGGGGCCTTAGGGATCAGCCCCCAGCATTTT
CASNEGALGISPQHF
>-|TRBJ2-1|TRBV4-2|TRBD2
TGTGCCAGCAGCCAGGAGGACCTAGCGGGGGCCCCGAAGGGGCAGTTCTTC
CASSQEDLAGAPKGQFF
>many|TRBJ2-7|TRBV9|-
TGTGCCCTCAGAAGGCTTTCGGGCGAGCAGTACTTC
CALRRLSGEQYF
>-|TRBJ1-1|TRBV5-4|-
TGTGCCAGCAGCTTGGCCGGGGGGCTTACGATGAACACTGAAGCTTTCTTT
CASSLAGGLTMNTEAFF
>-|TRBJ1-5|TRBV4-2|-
TGTGCCAGCAGCCGATATCATACAGAAGATCAGCCCCAGCATTTT
CASSRYHTEDQPQHF
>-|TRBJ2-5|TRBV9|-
TGTGCCAGCAGCGGGGGGAGTCAAGAGACCCAGTACTTC
CASSGGSQETQYF
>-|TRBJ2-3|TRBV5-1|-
TGCGCCAGCAGCCGGAACATCGCAGATACGCAGTATTTT
CASSRNIADTQYF
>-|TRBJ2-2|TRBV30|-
TGTGCCTGGACTCGGGGCCAGGGTGGCTCCGGGGAGCTGTTTTTT
CAWTRGQGGSGELFF
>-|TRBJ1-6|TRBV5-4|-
TGTGCCAGCAGCTTGGAGGCGAACCTTAATTCACCCCTCCACTTT
CASSLEANLNSPLHF
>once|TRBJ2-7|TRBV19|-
TGTGCCAGTTGCCCAACACTGGACTCCTACGAGCAGTACTTC
CASCPTLDSYEQYF
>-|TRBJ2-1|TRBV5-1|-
TGCGCCAGCAGCCGGGACTTTAGCTCCTACAATGAGCAGTTCTTC
CASSRDFSSYNEQFF
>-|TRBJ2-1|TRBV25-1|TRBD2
TGTGCCAGCAGTGAATCGGCTAGCGGGGGGTTAAGTCAGTTCTTC
CASSESASGGLSQFF
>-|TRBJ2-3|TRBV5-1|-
TGCGCCAGCAGTCCCGGGCAGAAGGGGCCCACAGATACGCAGTATTTT
CASSPGQKGPTDTQYF
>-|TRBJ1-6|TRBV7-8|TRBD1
TGTGCCAGCAGCTCCCGACAGGGAGAGAGTTCACCCCTCCACTTT
CASSSRQGESSPLHF
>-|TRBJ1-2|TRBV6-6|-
TGTGCCAGCAGGCGCTTTTCGGGCACAGACATCTATGGCTACACCTTC
CASRRFSGTDIYGYTF
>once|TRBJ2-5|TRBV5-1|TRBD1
TGCGCCAGCAGCTGGGGACAGGGGGCGGAGACCCAGTACTTC
CASSWGQGAETQYF
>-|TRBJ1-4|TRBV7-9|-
TGTGCCAGCAGGAGGGGGGATGGGGAAAAACTGTTTTTT
CASRRGDGEKLFF
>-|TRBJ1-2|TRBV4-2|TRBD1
TGTGCCAGCAGCCACCCGCAGGGGGTAAGTGGCTACACCTTC
CASSHPQGVSGYTF
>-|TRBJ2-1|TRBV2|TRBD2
TGTGCCAGCAGGGAAGCGGGGGAGTACAATGAGCAGTTCTTC
CASREAGEYNEQFF
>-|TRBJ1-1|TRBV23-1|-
TGCGCCAGCAGTCCCAAATCTAACCGGGACACTGAAGCTTTCTTT
CASSPKSNRDTEAFF
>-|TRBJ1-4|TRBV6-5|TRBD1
TGTGCCAGCTTTGGGGCGAGCAGGGGGAAGGAAAAACTGTTTTTT
CASFGASRGKEKLFF